The 6 T cell receptor beta chains presented below share a single source sample, sequenced in a study of CD8 T cells in Susac syndrome. With random hexamers, reverse transcription was performed on about 0.5 to 1 ug of RNA. TCRdb called the immunoSEQ multiplex PCR reads again in MiXCR, with one record for every CDR3 protein. In the table there are 150,000 to 200,000 distinct CDR3 sequences, approximately 95% of which are singletons. The source material was CD4+ T cells from PBMCs. Source of these receptors: a human donor with multiple sclerosis.

CDR3 coding DNA: TGCGCCAGCAGCTCAGGGCCTAGCGGGACCAGCACAGATACGCAGTATTTT. Protein sequence: CASSSGPSGTSTDTQYF. V usage is TRBV5-1 and J usage is TRBJ2-3; 9 bases agree with TRBD2. The length of the CDR3 is 17 residues. Looked up from germline, CDR1 is SGHRS and CDR2 is YFSETQ. Trimming took 3 bases from V and 0 from J; bases not matched to a gene: 8.

This chain joins TRBV6-1 and TRBJ1-2; D remains unclear. V shed 5 bases and J shed 4 bases, with 17 bases lying between them. This CDR3 is 15 amino acids long. CDR1 is MNHNS and CDR2 is SASEGT in the germline V gene. The CDR3 DNA sequence: TGTGCCAGCAGTCAACCGGGCGATACCTTCTATGGCTACACCTTC. Translation gives CASSQPGDTFYGYTF.

The chain carries TRBV12-3 or TRBV12-4 and TRBJ1-4; TRBD1 is a possible D gene (5 bases). V lost 5 bases, J lost 8 bases, and 18 bases lay in between. The CDR3 consists of 15 residues. DNA of the CDR3: TGTGCCAGCAGTCCCCCGGGGGGACTGCGGGAAAAACTGTTTTTT. The encoded protein is CASSPPGGLREKLFF.

This sequence joins TRBV6-5 and TRBJ2-1; 9 bases are shared with TRBD2. Per germline, CDR1 MNHEY and CDR2 SVGAGI. V was clipped by 6 bases and J by 9 bases; unmatched bases: 6. CDR3 length: 13 amino acids. CDR3 nucleotide sequence: TGTGCCAGCAGACCCAATAGCGGGGGTGAGCAGTTCTTC. It codes for CASRPNSGGEQFF.

J is TRBJ1-5 and V is TRBV4-2; D gene unclear. Germline assignment: CDR1 LGHNA and CDR2 YNFKEQ. This CDR3 has 17 residues. V lost 0 bases and J lost 1, with 13 bases in between. Written as DNA, the CDR3 is TGTGCCAGCAGCCAAGATGAAAGACTCCTGAGCAATCAGCCCCAGCATTTT. Protein: CASSQDERLLSNQPQHF.

The V gene is TRBV20-1, the J gene TRBJ2-3; no reliable D call. The CDR3 is 12 residues long. Trimming took off 5 bases at V and 1 base at J, with 7 bases between the two ends. CDR1 DFQATT and CDR2 SNEGSKA come from the germline V gene (reference sequence). The CDR3 sequence: CSAHFGTDTQYF. The CDR3 nucleotides read TGCAGTGCTCATTTCGGCACAGATACGCAGTATTTT.